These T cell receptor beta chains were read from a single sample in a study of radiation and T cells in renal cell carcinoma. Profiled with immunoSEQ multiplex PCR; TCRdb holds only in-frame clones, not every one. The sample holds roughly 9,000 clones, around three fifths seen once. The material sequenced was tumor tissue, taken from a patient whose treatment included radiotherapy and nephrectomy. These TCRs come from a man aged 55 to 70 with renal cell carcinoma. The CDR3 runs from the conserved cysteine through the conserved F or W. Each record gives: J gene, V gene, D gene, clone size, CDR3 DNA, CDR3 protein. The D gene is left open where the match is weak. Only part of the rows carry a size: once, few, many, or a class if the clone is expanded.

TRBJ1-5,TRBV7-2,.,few,TGTGCCAGCAGCCAAGACCCAGGGCCCCAGCCCCAGCATTTT,CASSQDPGPQPQHF
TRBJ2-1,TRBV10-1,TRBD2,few,TGCGCCAGCAGTGACTTAGCGGGAGGACTCGGTGAGCAGTTCTTC,CASSDLAGGLGEQFF
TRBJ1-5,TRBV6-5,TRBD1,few,TGTGCCAGCACGGGACAGGGGAATCAGCCCCAGCATTTT,CASTGQGNQPQHF
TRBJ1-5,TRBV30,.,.,TGTGCCTGGAGTGTACGCCAGGGCGGTCAGCCCCAGCATTTT,CAWSVRQGGQPQHF
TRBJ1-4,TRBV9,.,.,TGTGCCAGCAGCGGAGGGCCCGGCGAAAAACTGTTTTTT,CASSGGPGEKLFF
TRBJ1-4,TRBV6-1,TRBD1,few,TGTGCCAGCCAGACAGGGAACGCTGAAAAACTGTTTTTT,CASQTGNAEKLFF
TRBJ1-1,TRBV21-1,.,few,TGTGCCAGCAGCAACTGGACAGGGCCGGACACTGAAGCTTTCTTT,CASSNWTGPDTEAFF
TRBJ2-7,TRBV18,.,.,TGTGCCAGCTCACTACACCGGGGCACTTCCTACGAGCAGTACTTC,CASSLHRGTSYEQYF
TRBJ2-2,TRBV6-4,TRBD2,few,TGTGCCACCGGGACTAGCGACACCGGGGAGCTGTTTTTT,CATGTSDTGELFF
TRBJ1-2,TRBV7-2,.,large,TGTGCCAGCAGCTTAGACAATAACTATGGCTACACCTTC,CASSLDNNYGYTF
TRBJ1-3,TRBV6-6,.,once,TGTGCCAGCAGTTACGAGGCAGTGAAGTGGAGCCTCTATTTT,CASSYEAVKWSLYF
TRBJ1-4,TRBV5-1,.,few,TGCGCCAGCAGCCCGCGGAGTGGGGCGGGGGAAAAACTGTTTTTT,CASSPRSGAGEKLFF
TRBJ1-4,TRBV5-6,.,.,TGTGCCAGCAGCTTAGACGGTTATAATGAAAAACTGTTTTTT,CASSLDGYNEKLFF
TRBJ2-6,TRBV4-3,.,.,TGCGCCAGCAGCCAAGACGGGGTGTCTGGGGCCAACGTCCTGACTTTC,CASSQDGVSGANVLTF
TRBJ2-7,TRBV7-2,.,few,TGTGCCAGCAGCGCGATGGGGCTCCTCTACGAGCAGTACTTC,CASSAMGLLYEQYF
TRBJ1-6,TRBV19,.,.,TGTGCCAGTAGTACGGAAGTGTATAATTCACCCCTCCACTTT,CASSTEVYNSPLHF
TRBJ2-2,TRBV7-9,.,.,TGTGCCAGCAGCTTCGGTCTTACGGGAGCGGAGGGGGAGCTGTTTTTT,CASSFGLTGAEGELFF